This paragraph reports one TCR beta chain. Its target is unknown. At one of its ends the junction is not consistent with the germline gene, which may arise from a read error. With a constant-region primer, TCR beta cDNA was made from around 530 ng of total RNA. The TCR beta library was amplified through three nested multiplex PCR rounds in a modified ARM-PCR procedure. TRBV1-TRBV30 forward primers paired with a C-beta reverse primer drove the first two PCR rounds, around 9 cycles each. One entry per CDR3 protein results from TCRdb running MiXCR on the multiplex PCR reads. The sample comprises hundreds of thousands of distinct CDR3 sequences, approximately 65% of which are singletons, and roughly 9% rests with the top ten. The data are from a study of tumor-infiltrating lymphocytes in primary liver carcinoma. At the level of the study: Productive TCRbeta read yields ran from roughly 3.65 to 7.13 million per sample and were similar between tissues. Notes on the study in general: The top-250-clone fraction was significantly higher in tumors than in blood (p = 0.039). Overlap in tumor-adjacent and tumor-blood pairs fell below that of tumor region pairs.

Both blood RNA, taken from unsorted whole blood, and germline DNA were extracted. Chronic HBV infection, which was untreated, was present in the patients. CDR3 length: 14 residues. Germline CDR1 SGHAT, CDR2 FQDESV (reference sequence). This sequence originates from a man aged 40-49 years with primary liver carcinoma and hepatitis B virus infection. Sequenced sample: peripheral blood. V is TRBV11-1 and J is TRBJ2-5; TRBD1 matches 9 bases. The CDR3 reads CASSYDRGGEAQYF. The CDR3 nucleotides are TGTGCCAGCAGTTACGACAGGGGGGGAGAGGCCCAGTACTTC.